This is a list of T cell receptor beta chains from one sample in a study of cytomegalovirus exposure and HLA in healthy donors. The protocol was immunoSEQ multiplex PCR, while the TCRdb copy is restricted to in-frame clones and leaves out a portion. The sample yields 150,000 to 200,000 clones, under 85% seen once. What was sequenced was PBMCs. These receptors all come from a female donor in good health and CMV-seronegative. Each CDR3 is given with its conserved first and last residue. Fields, in order: clone size, D gene, V gene, J gene, CDR3 DNA, CDR3 protein. A D gene is named only where the DNA matches it firmly. Part of the rows lack a size; the others show once, few, many or a class for expanded clones.

few	-	TRBV5-1	TRBJ1-2	TGCGCCAGCAGCTTGGGCGAACAGGAAAATGGCTACACCTTC	CASSLGEQENGYTF
-	-	TRBV6-1	TRBJ1-2	TGTGCCAGCAGTGACCAGGGGTACTATGGCTACACCTTC	CASSDQGYYGYTF
-	TRBD2	TRBV7-3	TRBJ2-1	TGTGCCAGCAGCTTAGAGCGGGGACTGATCAATGAGCAGTTCTTC	CASSLERGLINEQFF
-	TRBD1	TRBV2	TRBJ2-2	TGTGCCAGCAGTAACACAGGGGAGTGGGCCGGGGAGCTGTTTTTT	CASSNTGEWAGELFF
-	TRBD1	TRBV29-1	TRBJ2-5	TGCAGCGTTGAATGGGACAGGGTCCAAGAGACCCAGTACTTC	CSVEWDRVQETQYF
few	TRBD1	TRBV5-1	TRBJ1-1	TGCGCCAGCAGCTTCGCCACAGGGGGAAGAATGAACACTGAAGCTTTCTTT	CASSFATGGRMNTEAFF
-	-	TRBV14	TRBJ1-1	TGTGCCAGCAGCCAAGTCGGGGGAACTGAAGCTTTCTTT	CASSQVGGTEAFF
-	TRBD2	TRBV9	TRBJ2-6	TGTGCCAGCAGCGTCGGCGGGAGCTCTGGGGCCAACGTCCTGACTTTC	CASSVGGSSGANVLTF
-	-	TRBV9	TRBJ1-1	TGTGCCAGCACCTTAGGGACTCTCGGGACTGAAGCTTTCTTT	CASTLGTLGTEAFF
few	TRBD1	TRBV9	TRBJ1-1	TGTGCCAGCAGCGTCTTGGACAGGGGGAACACTGAAGCTTTCTTT	CASSVLDRGNTEAFF
-	TRBD2	TRBV28	TRBJ2-7	TGTGCCAGCAGTTTTCGCGGGGGACTAGCGGGAGGAGGCGAGCAGTACTTC	CASSFRGGLAGGGEQYF
-	-	TRBV28	TRBJ2-1	TGTGCCAGCGGCGGAAGCTCCTACAATGAGCAGTTCTTC	CASGGSSYNEQFF
-	-	TRBV5-8	TRBJ1-5	TGTGCCAGCAGCTTTAGCTATCAGCCCCAGCATTTT	CASSFSYQPQHF
-	-	TRBV30	TRBJ1-1	TGTGCCTGGAGTGTCGCCCTAAACACTGAAGCTTTCTTT	CAWSVALNTEAFF
-	-	TRBV15	TRBJ1-2	TGTGCCACCACAATGATAGGGGGCTATGGCTACACCTTC	CATTMIGGYGYTF
-	-	TRBV25-1	TRBJ2-5	TGTGCCAGCAGTGAATATGGCAGGACTGGAGCGGAGACCCAGTACTTC	CASSEYGRTGAETQYF
-	TRBD2	TRBV6-4	TRBJ2-3	TGTGCCAGCAGAAGTAGCGGGAGCGGGACAGATACGCAGTATTTT	CASRSSGSGTDTQYF
-	-	TRBV30	TRBJ2-6	TGTGCCTGGAGTGTAGGACGGGGGGCCGGGGCCAACGTCCTGACTTTC	CAWSVGRGAGANVLTF
-	TRBD1	TRBV6-5	TRBJ1-1	TGTGCCAGCAGTTACGGAGGGGGCTGGGGATACACTGAAGCTTTCTTT	CASSYGGGWGYTEAFF
-	TRBD1	TRBV28	TRBJ1-5	TGTGCCAGCAGTTTAAGAGGACAGGGCAATCAGCCCCAGCATTTT	CASSLRGQGNQPQHF
-	TRBD2	TRBV4-1	TRBJ2-3	TGCGCCAGCAGCCTCCTTAGCGGGACAGATACGCAGTATTTT	CASSLLSGTDTQYF
-	-	TRBV30	TRBJ1-5	TGTGCCTGGAGCCGGGACATTAGCAATCAGCCCCAGCATTTT	CAWSRDISNQPQHF
-	-	TRBV5-6	TRBJ1-2	TGTGCCAGCAGCTTGGAAGGGGCTGACTATGGCTACACCTTC	CASSLEGADYGYTF
-	-	TRBV4-1	TRBJ1-1	TGCGCCAGCAGCCACCTGTCCGGGGGAGAGAACACTGAAGCTTTCTTT	CASSHLSGGENTEAFF
once	-	TRBV28	TRBJ1-2	TGTGCCAGCAGTTCCGTCCTCTATGGCTACACCTTC	CASSSVLYGYTF
-	-	TRBV5-4	TRBJ2-2	TGTGCCAGCAGCCCGAGGCTGGGCGCGGGCACCGGGGAGCTGTTTTTT	CASSPRLGAGTGELFF
-	TRBD1	TRBV6-5	TRBJ1-1	TGTGCCAGCAGAGGGGGCCCTGAAGCTTTCTTT	CASRGGPEAFF
-	TRBD2	TRBV6-1	TRBJ2-7	TGTGCCAGCAGTGAATGGCGGGCTAGCGGGAGGAGGGACGAGCAGTACTTC	CASSEWRASGRRDEQYF
-	-	TRBV19	TRBJ2-1	TGTGCCAGTAGTATCCTCGGGGACAAAACCTACAATGAGCAGTTCTTC	CASSILGDKTYNEQFF
-	TRBD2	TRBV29-1	TRBJ2-3	TGCAGCGTTAGACTAGCGGGAGGGCCAGATACGCAGTATTTT	CSVRLAGGPDTQYF
once	-	TRBV7-8	TRBJ1-5	TGTGCCAGCAGCTTTTGGGGCGCACCCTCCGCCAGCAATCAGCCCCAGCATTTT	CASSFWGAPSASNQPQHF
-	-	TRBV19	TRBJ2-1	TGTGCCAGTAGTATAGTGTCTGGGCGGGGAGCCTACAATGAGCAGTTCTTC	CASSIVSGRGAYNEQFF
few	TRBD2	TRBV19	TRBJ2-7	TGTGCCAGTAGTAGGAAGACTAGCGGGAGTCCCCACGAGCAGTACTTC	CASSRKTSGSPHEQYF
-	TRBD1	TRBV9	TRBJ1-1	TGTGCCAGCAGCGCGGACCTACAGGGGACCACTGAAGCTTTCTTT	CASSADLQGTTEAFF
-	-	TRBV7-9	TRBJ1-6	TGTGCCAGCAGGTCTAGTAATTCACCCCTCCACTTT	CASRSSNSPLHF
-	-	TRBV7-6	TRBJ1-1	TGTGCCAGCAGCTTAGGGCTAGGGTCAGGGCCCAACACCGAAGCTTTCTTT	CASSLGLGSGPNTEAFF
-	-	TRBV10-1	TRBJ1-2	TGCGCCAGCAATACAGGGTCCAACTATGGCTACACCTTC	CASNTGSNYGYTF
few	-	TRBV5-4	TRBJ1-3	TGTGCCAGCAGCTCTGGAGGGCAGTTCTCTGGAAACACCATATATTTT	CASSSGGQFSGNTIYF
-	TRBD1	TRBV7-9	TRBJ2-5	TGTGCCAGCAGCTGGGACAGGGGGCAGACCCAGTACTTC	CASSWDRGQTQYF
-	-	TRBV10-3	TRBJ2-1	TGTGCCATCAGTGAACCTCGAGGAAGCAACTCCTACAATGAGCAGTTCTTC	CAISEPRGSNSYNEQFF
-	TRBD1	TRBV18	TRBJ1-2	TGTGCCAGCTCCCCGGACAGGGATACGATCTATGGCTACACCTTC	CASSPDRDTIYGYTF
-	-	TRBV6-6	TRBJ1-1	TGTGCCAGCAGTTACGCGACAGCGAACACTGAAGCTTTCTTT	CASSYATANTEAFF
-	-	TRBV5-1	TRBJ1-2	TGCGCCAGCAGCTTGGCCCCAGGGGCGCATGGCTACACCTTC	CASSLAPGAHGYTF
-	-	TRBV7-9	TRBJ1-1	TGTGCCAGCAATTTGCGGGGGGCTGACACTGAAGCTTTCTTT	CASNLRGADTEAFF
-	-	TRBV11-1	TRBJ2-7	TGTGCCAGCAGCTCTGACAGGCTTTCCTACGAGCAGTACTTC	CASSSDRLSYEQYF
-	TRBD2	TRBV5-1	TRBJ2-1	TGCGCCAGCAGCTCTGGGAGACTAGCGGGGACCTACAATGAGCAGTTCTTC	CASSSGRLAGTYNEQFF